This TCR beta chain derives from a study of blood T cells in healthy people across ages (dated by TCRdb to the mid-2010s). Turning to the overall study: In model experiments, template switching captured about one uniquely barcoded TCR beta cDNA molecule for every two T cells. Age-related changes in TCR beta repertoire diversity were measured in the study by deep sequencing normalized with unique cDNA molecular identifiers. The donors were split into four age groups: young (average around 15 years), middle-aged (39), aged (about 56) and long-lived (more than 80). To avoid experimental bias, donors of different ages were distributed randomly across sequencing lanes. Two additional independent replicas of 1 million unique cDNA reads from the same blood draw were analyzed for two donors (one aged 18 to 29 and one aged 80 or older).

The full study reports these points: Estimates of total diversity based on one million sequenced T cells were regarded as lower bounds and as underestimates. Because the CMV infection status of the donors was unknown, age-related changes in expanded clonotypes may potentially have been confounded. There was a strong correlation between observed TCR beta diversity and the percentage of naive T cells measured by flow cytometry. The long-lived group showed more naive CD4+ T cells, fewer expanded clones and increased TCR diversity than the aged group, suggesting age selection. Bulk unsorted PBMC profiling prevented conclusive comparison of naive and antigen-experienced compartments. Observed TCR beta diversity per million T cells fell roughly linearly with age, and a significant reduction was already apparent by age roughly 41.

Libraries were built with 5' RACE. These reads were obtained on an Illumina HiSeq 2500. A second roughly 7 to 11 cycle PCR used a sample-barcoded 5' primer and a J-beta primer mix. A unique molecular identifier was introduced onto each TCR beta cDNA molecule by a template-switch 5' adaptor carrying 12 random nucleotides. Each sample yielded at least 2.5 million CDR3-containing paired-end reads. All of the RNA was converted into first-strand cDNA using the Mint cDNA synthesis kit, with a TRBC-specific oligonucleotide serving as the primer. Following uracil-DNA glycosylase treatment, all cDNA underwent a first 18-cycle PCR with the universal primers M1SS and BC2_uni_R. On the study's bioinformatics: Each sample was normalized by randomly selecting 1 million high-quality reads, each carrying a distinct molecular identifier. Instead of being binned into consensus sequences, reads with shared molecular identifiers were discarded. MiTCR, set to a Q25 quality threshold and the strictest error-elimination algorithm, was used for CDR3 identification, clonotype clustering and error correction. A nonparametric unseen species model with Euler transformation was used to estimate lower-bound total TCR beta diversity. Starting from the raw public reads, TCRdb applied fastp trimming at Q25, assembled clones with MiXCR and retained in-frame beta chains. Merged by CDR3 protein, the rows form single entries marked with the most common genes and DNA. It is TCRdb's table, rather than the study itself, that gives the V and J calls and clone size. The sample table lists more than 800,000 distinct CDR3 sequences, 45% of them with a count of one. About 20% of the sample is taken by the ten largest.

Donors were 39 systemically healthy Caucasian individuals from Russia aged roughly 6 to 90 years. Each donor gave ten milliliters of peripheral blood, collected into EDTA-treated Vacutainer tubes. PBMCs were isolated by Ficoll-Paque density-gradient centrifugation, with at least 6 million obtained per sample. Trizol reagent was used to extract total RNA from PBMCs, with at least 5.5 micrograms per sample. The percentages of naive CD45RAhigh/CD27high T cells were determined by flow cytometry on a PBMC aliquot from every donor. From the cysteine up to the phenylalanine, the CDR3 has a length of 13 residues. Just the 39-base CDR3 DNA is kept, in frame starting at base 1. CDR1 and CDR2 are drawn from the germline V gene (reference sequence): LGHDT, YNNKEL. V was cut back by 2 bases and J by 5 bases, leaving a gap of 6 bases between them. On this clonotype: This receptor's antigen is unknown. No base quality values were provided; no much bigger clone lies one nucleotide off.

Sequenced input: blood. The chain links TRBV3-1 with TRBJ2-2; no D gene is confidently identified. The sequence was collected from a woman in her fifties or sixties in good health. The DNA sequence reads TGTGCCAGCAGCCAACGAGTTACCGGGGAGCTGTTTTTT. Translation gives CASSQRVTGELFF.